This T cell receptor beta chain came from a study of cytomegalovirus exposure and HLA in healthy donors. Notes on the study in general: Among donors in an Asian-associated ancestry cluster, a later analysis reportedly found fewer N-insertions than the roughly 700-donor mean.

Comment on this clone: Its antigen is undetermined.

Trimming shortened V by 10 bases and J by 2 bases, and 22 bases separated the two germline ends. The CDR3 totals 16 residues. CDR1 is LNHDA and CDR2 is SQIVND in the germline V gene (reference sequence). PCR involved 60 Vbeta and 13 Jbeta primers. Libraries were prepared by immunoSEQ multiplex PCR; TCRdb keeps only in-frame clonotypes and omits some of them. The profile shows 130,000 or so clones, more than 80% of them singletons. The chain is built from TRBV19 and TRBJ2-3; a possible D gene is TRBD2 (6 bases). The clonotype originates from a woman younger than 45 in good health and CMV-seropositive. The sequenced sample consisted of PBMCs. The CDR3 loop is CATRTLARGFTDTQYF. CDR3 bases: TGTGCCACCCGCACCCTAGCGCGAGGTTTCACAGATACGCAGTATTTT.